The 5 T cell receptor beta chains reported below all come from one sample, sequenced in a study of blood T cell repertoires in COVID-19. Profiled with immunoSEQ multiplex PCR; TCRdb holds only in-frame clones, not every one. The sample consists of hundreds of thousands of clones, 70% to 90% of them appearing once. The specimen was peripheral blood. These receptors were taken from a woman aged 50 to 60 with COVID-19, enrolled during active disease.

With respect to this clone: Its ends do not fully match the called genes, so a read error is possible. CDR3 protein: CASSVGSLAVNF. Written as DNA, the CDR3 is TGTGCCAGCAGCGTAGGGTCCCTAGCCGTGAACTTT. This chain links TRBV9 with TRBJ1-1; D remains ambiguous. The CDR3 runs to 12 residues. CDR1 is SGDLS, CDR2 YYNGEE, per germline. The whole variable domain, filled in from reference TRBV9 and TRBJ1-1, reads DSGVTQTPKHLITATGQRVTLRCSPRSGDLSVYWYQQSLDQGLQFLIQYYNGEERAKGNILERFSAQQFPDLHSELNLSSLELGDSALYFCASSVGSLAVNFGQGTRLTVV.

The rearrangement joins TRBV3-1 (or the pseudogene TRBV3-2) to TRBJ2-7; 10 positions agree with TRBD2. Unmatched junction bases numbered 5, after V lost 0 bases and J lost 3 bases. Per the germline V gene, CDR1 is LGHDT and CDR2 is YNNKEL (reference sequence). CDR3 length: 16 residues. The CDR3 loop reads CASSQDGLAGDYEQYF. The CDR3 nucleotides are TGTGCCAGCAGCCAAGATGGGCTAGCGGGGGACTACGAGCAGTACTTC.

CDR3 nucleotide sequence: TGTGCCAGCAGTTTCGGTAATTCACCCCTCCACTTT. Its protein product is CASSFGNSPLHF. This chain links TRBV12-3 or TRBV12-4 with TRBJ1-6; D unclear. The CDR3 runs to 12 residues. The V end lost 3 bases, the J end lost 6 bases, and 3 bases lay between the germline ends.

The chain couples TRBV5-6 to TRBJ1-1, with TRBD1 as a possible D gene (6 bases). CDR1 is SGHDT and CDR2 is YYEEEE in the germline V gene. There are 15 residues in the CDR3. The V and J ends lost 2 bases and 0 bases respectively, with 11 bases between them. As DNA, the CDR3 is TGTGCCAGCAGCTTCCTCAGGGGATTGAACACTGAAGCTTTCTTT. It yields the protein CASSFLRGLNTEAFF.

V and J are TRBV7-8 and TRBJ2-7; D unresolved. The CDR3 has 16 residues. V was trimmed by 1 base and J by 2 bases, leaving 15 bases between them. CDR1 is SGHVS, CDR2 FQNEAQ, per germline. Here the CDR3 DNA reads TGTGCCAGCAGCTTAGGACTCCCCCTGAGGACCTACGAGCAGTACTTC. This codes for CASSLGLPLRTYEQYF. Combining the CDR3 with reference TRBV7-8 and TRBJ2-7 gives the whole variable domain GAGVSQSPRYKVAKRGQDVALRCDPISGHVSLFWYQQALGQGPEFLTYFQNEAQLDKSGLPSDRFFAERPEGSVSTLKIQRTQQEDSAVYLCASSLGLPLRTYEQYFGPGTRLTVT.